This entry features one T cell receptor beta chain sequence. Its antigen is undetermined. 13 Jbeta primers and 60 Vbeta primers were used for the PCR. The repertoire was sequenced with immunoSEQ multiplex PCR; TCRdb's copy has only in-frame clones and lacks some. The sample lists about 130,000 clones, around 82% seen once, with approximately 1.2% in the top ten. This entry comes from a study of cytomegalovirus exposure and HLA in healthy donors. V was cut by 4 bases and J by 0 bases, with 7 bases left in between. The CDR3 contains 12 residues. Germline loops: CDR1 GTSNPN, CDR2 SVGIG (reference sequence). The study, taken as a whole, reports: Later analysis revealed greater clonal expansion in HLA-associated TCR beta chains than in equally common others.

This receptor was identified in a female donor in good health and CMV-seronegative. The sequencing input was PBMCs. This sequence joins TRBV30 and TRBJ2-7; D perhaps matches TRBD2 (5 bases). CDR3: CAWNRGSYEQYF. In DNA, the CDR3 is TGTGCCTGGAACCGGGGCTCCTACGAGCAGTACTTC.